These T cell receptor beta chains were read from a single sample in a study of T cell responses to AZD1222 COVID-19 vaccine. Libraries were prepared by immunoSEQ multiplex PCR; TCRdb keeps only in-frame clonotypes and omits some of them. The repertoire holds roughly 120,000 clones, with over 75% as singletons. The source material was peripheral blood, sampled on day 0 of MenACWY control vaccination. The receptors here all came from an adult in good health. The conserved cysteine and the conserved F or W are not part of the CDR3 here. Fields, in order: clone size, V gene, CDR3 protein. Clone size is shown for a subset of rows, as once, few, many or a class of expanded clone.

NA | TRBV29-1 | SVSPHGGRTEAF
NA | TRBV7-3 | ASSATSGGETQY
few | TRBV10-3 | AIRVTGNTEAF
NA | TRBV4-1 | ASSHPTGNYEKLF
NA | TRBV5-1 | ASSLLRDGAYEQY
NA | TRBV28 | ASSFPGDEQF
NA | TRBV11-3 | ASSLSPSYEQY
NA | TRBV19 | ASRGGGLAGGSSYNEQF
few | TRBV29-1 | SVIHKGFHEQF
NA | TRBV5-1 | ASRLDRGQPQH
NA | TRBV7-8 | ASSWDRRNPTQY
NA | TRBV28 | ASRRTGEDGYT
NA | TRBV7-9 | ASSLVYHEQY
NA | TRBV25-1 | ASSSSGRQETQY
NA | TRBV10-2 | ASPGQPSSGNTIY
NA | TRBV5-4 | ASSPKTRNVLT
NA | TRBV30 | AWSQGANGYT
NA | TRBV5-1 | ASSLTDSYSGNTIY
NA | TRBV9 | ASSPTGVAGNTIY
NA | TRBV19 | ASKRGPGSSYEQY